This TCR beta chain is from a study of regulatory and conventional T cells in RAG deficiency. Overall study findings and caveats: Sorted Omenn CD25-high CD127-low cells may not be bona fide Tregs. Patient subsets had shorter CDR3s; Omenn Treg-Tconv overlap exceeded 85%.

Blood CD4+ CD25-high CD127-low regulatory T cells supplied the genomic DNA template. Trimming took 5 bases from V and 2 from J; bases not matched to a gene: 8. The germline V gene encodes CDR1 SGHRS and CDR2 YFSETQ. CDR3 length equals 16 residues. Repertoires were generated with immunoSEQ multiplex PCR, while TCRdb's copy carries only in-frame clones and drops some. The sample includes 15,000 to 20,000 clones, 87% seen only once; the top ten take around 1.4%. About this clone itself: As yet, its antigen is unknown.

The data also belong to a second study, concerning regulatory T cells. Per that paper: The PCR used 52 TRBV and 13 TRBJ primers.

The sequence was obtained from a human donor in good health. The sequencing sample was made of Tregs sorted from blood. The V and J genes are TRBV5-1 and TRBJ2-1; 9 positions match TRBD1. In nucleotides, the CDR3 is TGCGCCAGCAGACGAGCCGGGACAGGGACCTACAATGAGCAGTTCTTC. Amino acids: CASRRAGTGTYNEQFF. The full variable domain, completed using reference TRBV5-1 and TRBJ2-1, is KAGVTQTPRYLIKTRGQQVTLSCSPISGHRSVSWYQQTPGQGLQFLFEYFSETQRNKGNFPGRFSGRQFSNSRSEMNVSTLELGDSALYLCASRRAGTGTYNEQFFGPGTRLTVL.